The 27 T cell receptor beta chains below come from one sample, sequenced in a study of blood T cell repertoires in COVID-19. Method: immunoSEQ multiplex PCR; TCRdb's copy keeps in-frame clones and lacks some. The sample lists 84,000 or so clones, approximately 86% occurring once. The sequenced material came from peripheral blood. The receptors here all came from a man in his 70s with acute or convalescent COVID-19.

This chain's CDR3 is CASSAGISYEQYF. The CDR3 bases are TGTGCCAGCAGTGCAGGGATCTCCTACGAGCAGTACTTC. The rearrangement links TRBV28 to TRBJ2-7, with TRBD1 as a possible D gene (5 bases). The CDR3 contains 13 residues. Germline V gene lookup returns CDR1 MDHEN and CDR2 SYDVKM. V lost 5 bases and J 0 bases, leaving 8 bases between the germline ends.

Of note for this clone: The germline gene is not matched at one end of the junction; a read error may be the cause. The chain links TRBV3-1 (or the pseudogene TRBV3-2) to TRBJ2-7; 7 bases map to TRBD1. The CDR3 is 13 residues long. The germline gives CDR1 LGHDT, CDR2 YNNKEL (reference sequence). For the CDR3, the DNA is TGTGCCAGCAGCCAAGAATTAGGCAGGGGGTTCTTCTTC. Its translation: CASSQELGRGFFF.

This sequence joins TRBV4-3 and TRBJ2-3; 7 bases agree with TRBD2. The germline CDR1 and CDR2 sequences are LGHNA and YSLEER. The CDR3 spans 17 residues. The junction had 10 bases not matched to a gene; V was cut back by 0 bases and J by 4 bases. CDR3 DNA sequence: TGCGCCAGCAGCCAAGAAAGGGCGGGAGAGTTTGCAGATACGCAGTATTTT. This gives the protein CASSQERAGEFADTQYF.

This clone appeared a few times. The chain is built from TRBV6-6 and TRBJ2-7, with 8 bases fitting TRBD1. V was pared by 7 bases and J by 5 bases, with 1 base of the junction left unmatched. CDR1 and CDR2 from the germline V gene are MNHNY and SVGAGI (reference sequence). This CDR3 region has 11 residues. The CDR3 DNA follows: TGTGCCAGCAAGACAGGGGACGAGCAGTACTTC. Protein: CASKTGDEQYF.

The CDR3 region has the DNA TGTGCCAGCGGCTTCCTCCGAGGCGGCTACACCTTC. The encoded protein is CASGFLRGGYTF. The chain combines TRBV12-3 or TRBV12-4 with TRBJ1-2; D remains ambiguous. The V gene lost 8 bases and the J gene lost 8 bases, with 15 bases spanning the gap. The CDR3 contains 12 residues.

The genes are TRBV5-1 and TRBJ2-3; 11 positions match TRBD2. This CDR3 has 16 residues. Per germline, CDR1 SGHRS and CDR2 YFSETQ. Unmatched junction bases numbered 6, after V lost 1 base and J lost 5 bases. The CDR3 loop reads CASSLNSGRAGDTQYF. CDR3 in DNA: TGCGCCAGCAGCTTGAATAGCGGGAGGGCGGGAGATACGCAGTATTTT. Variable domain in full (rest from reference TRBV5-1 and TRBJ2-3): KAGVTQTPRYLIKTRGQQVTLSCSPISGHRSVSWYQQTPGQGLQFLFEYFSETQRNKGNFPGRFSGRQFSNSRSEMNVSTLELGDSALYLCASSLNSGRAGDTQYFGPGTRLTVL.

The chain links TRBV6-6 to TRBJ2-5; TRBD1 is a possible D gene (6 bases). V shed 2 bases and J shed 5 bases, with 12 bases lying between them. CDR1 and CDR2 from the germline V gene are MNHNY and SVGAGI (reference sequence). The CDR3 totals 14 residues. The CDR3 here is CASSYRDKGETQYF. CDR3 DNA: TGTGCCAGCAGTTACCGGGACAAGGGGGAGACCCAGTACTTC.

This clone was detected once. This chain connects TRBV15 to TRBJ2-7; the D is unclear. The germline gives CDR1 LNHNV, CDR2 YYDKDF (reference sequence). V shed 1 base and J shed 2 bases, with 12 bases lying between them. The CDR3 runs 15 residues. The chain's CDR3 is CATSRVGQATYEQYF. The CDR3 DNA is TGTGCCACCAGCAGAGTTGGGCAGGCGACCTACGAGCAGTACTTC.

This chain uses TRBV5-1 with TRBJ1-4, with D possibly TRBD1 on 5 matching bases. The length of the CDR3 is 17 residues. Per the germline V gene, CDR1 is SGHRS and CDR2 is YFSETQ. V gave up 1 base and J gave up 0 bases, with 13 bases separating them. CDR3 in amino acids: CASSLLGALTTNEKLFF. In DNA, the CDR3 is TGCGCCAGCAGCTTGTTAGGGGCGCTCACAACTAATGAAAAACTGTTTTTT.

This clone was counted a few times. The chain has TRBV6-2 or TRBV6-3 and TRBJ1-2, with 7 positions matching TRBD1. This CDR3 has 18 amino acids. CDR1 is MNHEY and CDR2 is SVGEGT in the germline V gene. V dropped 0 bases and J dropped 4; count of bases not matched to a gene: 14. CDR3 region: CASSYSITSMDRRYGYTF. The CDR3 DNA reads as TGTGCCAGCAGTTACTCGATTACCTCAATGGACAGGCGCTATGGCTACACCTTC.

V and J are TRBV3-1 (or the pseudogene TRBV3-2) and TRBJ2-7, with 9 bases aligning to TRBD2. This CDR3 has 19 residues. Germline V gene data show CDR1 as LGHDT and CDR2 as YNNKEL (reference sequence). The V and J ends lost 1 base and 5 bases, in that order; junction bases with no gene match: 18. The CDR3 DNA is TGTGCCAGCAGCCAAGGGTATCAGAGACTAGCGGAGAACGGCCACGAGCAGTACTTC. Encoded protein: CASSQGYQRLAENGHEQYF.

This chain uses TRBV18 with TRBJ2-7, with 8 positions matching TRBD1. After removal of 0 bases from V and 3 bases from J, the junction contained 10 bases not matched to a gene. The CDR3 consists of 17 residues. Looked up from germline, CDR1 is KGHSH and CDR2 is LQKENI. CDR3 residues: CASSPPGTQQGGYEQYF. The CDR3 DNA reads TGTGCCAGCTCACCACCCGGAACTCAACAGGGGGGCTACGAGCAGTACTTC.

This rearrangement joins TRBV3-1 (or the pseudogene TRBV3-2) to TRBJ1-1; 8 bases map to TRBD1. The germline V gene encodes CDR1 LGHDT and CDR2 YNNKEL (reference sequence). V lost 3 bases to trimming and J lost 4 bases; unmatched junction nucleotides: 1. The CDR3 is made up of 13 amino acids. This CDR3 reads CASSQTGATEAFF. In DNA form, the CDR3 reads TGTGCCAGCAGCCAGACAGGGGCCACTGAAGCTTTCTTT.

Regarding this clone: An end of the junction does not agree with germline; a read error may underlie this. The chain uses TRBV20-1 and TRBJ2-7; a weak D match, TRBD2 (6 bases). The CDR3 is 11 amino acids. Germline V lookup: CDR1 DFQATT, CDR2 SNEGSKA (reference sequence). CDR3 nucleotide sequence: TGCAGTGCTAGAGATCGGGAGTCGGGAGACTTC. Protein sequence: CSARDRESGDF.

The rearrangement links TRBV28 to TRBJ1-2; TRBD1 matches 8 bases. In germline, CDR1 is MDHEN, CDR2 SYDVKM. With V trimmed by 4 bases and J by 4 bases, 8 bases remained unmatched. The CDR3 consists of 15 residues. CDR3 sequence: CASSSPGGDSYGYTF. The CDR3 nucleotides read TGTGCCAGCAGTTCTCCAGGGGGCGACAGCTATGGCTACACCTTC.

The gene calls are TRBV30 and TRBJ1-1, with 8 bases matching TRBD1. The CDR3 extends over 15 amino acids. Germline V lookup: CDR1 GTSNPN, CDR2 SVGIG (reference sequence). Trimming took 0 bases from V and 2 from J; bases not matched to a gene: 5. CDR3 sequence (DNA): TGTGCCTGGAGTGTACCGGACAGGGAAAACACTGAAGCTTTCTTT. Amino acids: CAWSVPDRENTEAFF.

The chain uses TRBV2 and TRBJ1-6; D unresolved. The length of the CDR3 is 15 residues. Germline CDR1 reads SNHLY; CDR2 reads FYNNEI. The V and J ends lost 7 bases and 0 bases respectively, with 10 bases between them. CDR3 region: CASTGLLSYNSPLHF. DNA for the CDR3: TGTGCCAGCACAGGTCTCCTCTCCTATAATTCACCCCTCCACTTT.

The chain has TRBV5-1 and TRBJ2-3; possibly TRBD1 for D (6 bases). Per germline, CDR1 SGHRS and CDR2 YFSETQ. The CDR3 spans 15 residues. V lost 1 base to trimming and J lost 1 base, with 10 bases between them. CDR3 region: CASSLSGDGTDTQYF. Here the CDR3 DNA reads TGCGCCAGCAGCTTGTCAGGGGATGGCACAGATACGCAGTATTTT.

V gene TRBV28 combines with J gene TRBJ1-2, with no clear D. CDR1 is MDHEN and CDR2 is SYDVKM in the germline V gene. The CDR3 has 16 amino acids. V was clipped by 8 bases and J by 4 bases, with 23 bases between them. This CDR3 reads CASEGSVGRGAYGYTF. Here the CDR3 DNA reads TGTGCCAGCGAGGGTTCCGTTGGCCGTGGAGCCTATGGCTACACCTTC.

This chain connects TRBV9 to TRBJ2-2, with TRBD1 matching over 8 bases. From germline, CDR1 is SGDLS and CDR2 YYNGEE. With V trimmed by 4 bases and J by 1 base, 9 bases remained unmatched. The CDR3 has 17 amino acids. This chain's CDR3 is CASSSARTGWNTGELFF. CDR3 bases: TGTGCCAGCAGCTCGGCTCGGACAGGGTGGAACACCGGGGAGCTGTTTTTT.

This clone was recorded once. The V call is TRBV24-1, the J call TRBJ1-5, with D possibly being TRBD1 (6 bases). The CDR3 has 17 residues. Germline V gene sequence: CDR1 KGHDR, CDR2 SFDVKD. Trimming stripped 4 bases from V and 7 bases from J, with 22 bases between. CDR3 in amino acids: CATSDNQGGGLGQPQHF. As DNA, the CDR3 is TGTGCCACCAGTGACAATCAAGGGGGGGGACTTGGCCAGCCCCAGCATTTT.

This clone was seen only once. This chain joins TRBV5-4 and TRBJ1-4; 8 nucleotides agree with TRBD1. CDR3 length equals 15 residues. Germline loops: CDR1 SGHNT, CDR2 YYREEE (reference sequence). J was trimmed by 6 bases and V by 4 bases; bases with no gene match: 8. The CDR3 region is CASSPRQGRDEKLFF. The CDR3 coding sequence is TGTGCCAGCAGCCCGAGACAGGGGCGGGATGAAAAACTGTTTTTT.

The CDR3, as DNA: TGTGCCAGTAGTACCGGGACAGGGAGATCATTGCGGTCACCCCTCCACTTT. It is translated as CASSTGTGRSLRSPLHF. The chain is built from TRBV19 and TRBJ1-6; 9 bases line up with TRBD1. The length of the CDR3 is 17 residues. Per germline, CDR1 LNHDA and CDR2 SQIVND (reference sequence). V shed 4 bases and J 10 bases; nucleotides not matched to a gene: 14.

The V and J genes are TRBV19 and TRBJ2-7, with 14 bases fitting TRBD2. Germline-derived CDR1 and CDR2 are LNHDA and SQIVND (reference sequence). V shed 3 bases, J shed 4 bases, and the junction held 17 bases outside the gene matches. This CDR3 region has 20 residues. In DNA, the CDR3 is TGTGCCAGTAGTATCTACCTGGGACTAGCGGGAGTTGCCTATCGGTACGAGCAGTACTTC. Translated: CASSIYLGLAGVAYRYEQYF.

The chain joins TRBV5-1 to TRBJ2-1, with 7 bases that match TRBD1. V dropped 7 bases and J dropped 2; count of bases not matched to a gene: 6. Looked up from germline, CDR1 is SGHRS and CDR2 is YFSETQ. The CDR3 runs to 14 residues. The CDR3 loop is CASSPGQAYNEQFF. CDR3 coding DNA: TGCGCCAGCTCCCCAGGACAGGCCTACAATGAGCAGTTCTTC.

The V and J genes are TRBV7-2 and TRBJ2-1; maybe TRBD2 (5 bases). The CDR3 length is 14 residues. Trimming cost V 5 bases and J 5 bases, with 13 bases left between them. Germline CDR1 SGHTA, CDR2 FQGNSA. CDR3 DNA sequence: TGTGCCAGCAGCCCAGAAATCGGGAACAATGAGCAGTTCTTC. Its protein product is CASSPEIGNNEQFF. Complete variable domain (other parts from reference TRBV7-2 and TRBJ2-1): GAGVSQSPSNKVTEKGKDVELRCDPISGHTALYWYRQSLGQGLEFLIYFQGNSAPDKSGLPSDRFSAERTGGSVSTLTIQRTQQEDSAVYLCASSPEIGNNEQFFGPGTRLTVL.

This chain links TRBV2 with TRBJ1-2, with D possibly matching TRBD1 (6 bases). The germline gives CDR1 SNHLY, CDR2 FYNNEI. The CDR3 consists of 14 residues. The V end lost 4 bases, the J end lost 8 bases, and 17 bases lay between the germline ends. CDR3 nucleotide sequence: TGTGCCAGCAGTGCGGGGGGCGACTGGAGGGGCTACACCTTC. Amino acids: CASSAGGDWRGYTF.